The TCR beta chain under discussion was sequenced for a study of vaccination and CD4 T cells after COVID-19. About the study: Testing by nasal swab PCR showed convalescent patients to be SARS-CoV-2 positive; under ten were mild and one was severe. Convalescent donors totaled six males and four females, including two who were Hispanic. The post-COVID sampling time was a median roughly 100 days after diagnosis, ranging from 35 to 161. At a median around 72 days (range 14 to 241) after dose two, post-vaccine samples were obtained.

MiXCR was run by TCRdb on the PCR reads, yielding one entry per CDR3 protein. This sample has just over 20,000 distinct CDR3 sequences, with roughly 61% found just once. J was trimmed by 5 bases and V by 2 bases; bases with no gene match: 22. CDR1 MNHEY and CDR2 SVGAGI come from the germline V gene. The CDR3 contains 21 residues. The TCR originated in a human donor who had recovered from COVID-19. The starting material was CD4+ T cells from blood, obtained before SARS-CoV-2 vaccination. V is TRBV6-5 and J is TRBJ2-5; 11 bases fit TRBD2. CDR3 DNA sequence: TGTGCCAGCAGTTACGGGTTGGGCCAGAATAGCGGGAGGGAGGGTAGTGAGACCCAGTACTTC. This gives the protein CASSYGLGQNSGREGSETQYF.